This T cell receptor (beta chain) was identified in a study of control samples from healthy donors and cancer patients. Here immunoSEQ multiplex PCR was the method, and the copy in TCRdb shows in-frame clones only, minus some. The repertoire holds some 120,000 clones, over 75% seen once, with roughly 3% in the top ten. The germline V gene has CDR1 SEHNR and CDR2 FQNEAQ (reference sequence). Trimming left V 2 bases short and J 2 bases short, with 10 bases between. CDR3 length: 15 residues. This sequence originates from a man in his fifties or sixties in good health. The chain employs TRBV7-9 and TRBJ1-3, with a weak D call TRBD1 (5 bases). Sequenced input: blood. In DNA form, the CDR3 reads TGTGCCAGCAGCTTATCAGGGCTGGCTGGAAACACCATATATTTT. It specifies CASSLSGLAGNTIYF.